The count of the clone carrying this T cell receptor beta chain is one. This CDR3 spans 15 amino acids. Per the germline V gene, CDR1 is SGHNT and CDR2 is YYREEE (reference sequence). V shed 0 bases, J shed 5 bases, and the junction held 5 bases outside the gene matches. This sample was taken from a study of blood T cell repertoires in COVID-19. In the original workflow: Amplification of reference gene primers provided the estimated nucleated cell counts. The protocol was immunoSEQ multiplex PCR, while the TCRdb copy is restricted to in-frame clones and leaves out a portion. That table gives V, J and clone size, and the DNA gave D and trimming. The data contain under 300,000 clones, 80% to 90% of them seen just once; the ten biggest clones take up around 5.4%.

Sequenced input: peripheral blood. V usage is TRBV5-4 and J usage is TRBJ2-3, with 8 nucleotides matching TRBD2. The source is an elderly man with acute or convalescent COVID-19. The CDR3 nucleotides read TGTGCCAGCAGCTTGGCCCCGGGGGGGATAGATACGCAGTATTTT. Its translation: CASSLAPGGIDTQYF.